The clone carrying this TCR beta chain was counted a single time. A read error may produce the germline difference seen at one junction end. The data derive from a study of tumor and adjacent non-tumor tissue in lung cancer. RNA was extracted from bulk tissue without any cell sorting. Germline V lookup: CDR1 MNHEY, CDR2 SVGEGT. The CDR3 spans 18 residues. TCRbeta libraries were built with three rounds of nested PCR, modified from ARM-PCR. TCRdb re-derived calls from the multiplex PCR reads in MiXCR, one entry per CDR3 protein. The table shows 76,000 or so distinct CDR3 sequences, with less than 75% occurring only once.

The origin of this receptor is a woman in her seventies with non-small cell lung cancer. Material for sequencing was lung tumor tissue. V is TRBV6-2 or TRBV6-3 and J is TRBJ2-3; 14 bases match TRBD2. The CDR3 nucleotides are TGTGCCGGCAGAACCGCAGGGACTAGCGGGAGTCTCACAGATACGCTGTATTTT. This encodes CAGRTAGTSGSLTDTLYF.